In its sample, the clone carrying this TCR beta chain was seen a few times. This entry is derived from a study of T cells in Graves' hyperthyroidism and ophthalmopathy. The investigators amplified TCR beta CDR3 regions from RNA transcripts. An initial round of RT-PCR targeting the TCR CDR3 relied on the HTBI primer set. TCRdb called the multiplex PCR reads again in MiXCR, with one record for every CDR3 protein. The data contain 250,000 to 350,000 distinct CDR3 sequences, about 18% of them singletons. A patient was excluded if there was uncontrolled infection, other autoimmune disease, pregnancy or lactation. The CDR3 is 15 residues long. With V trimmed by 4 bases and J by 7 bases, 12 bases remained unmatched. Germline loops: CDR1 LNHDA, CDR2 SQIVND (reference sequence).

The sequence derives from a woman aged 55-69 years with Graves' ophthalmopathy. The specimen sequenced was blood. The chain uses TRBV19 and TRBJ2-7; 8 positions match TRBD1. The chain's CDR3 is CASSTFGTGTTEQYF. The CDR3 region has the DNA TGTGCCAGTAGTACCTTTGGGACAGGAACTACGGAGCAGTACTTC.